These T cell receptor beta chains were read from a single sample in a study of human T cells and chemical hapten exposure. TCRdb redid the calling of the RACE reads with MiXCR, one entry per CDR3 protein. Of about 160,000 distinct CDR3 sequences listed, about a quarter are singletons. This sample comprised whole blood, obtained in connection with sensitization to the hapten diphenylcyclopropenone (DPC). The receptor source for this set is a woman between 18 and 30 years old with alopecia areata. Some clones in this sample may be carry-over from other donors' samples. Each CDR3 is given with its conserved first and last residue. The order of the fields is clone size, J gene, D gene, V gene, CDR3 DNA, CDR3 protein. The D gene is left open where the match is weak. Size values are once, few and many counts, or a class for expanded clones, and some rows have none.

abundance: few
j_gene: TRBJ2-6
d_gene: TRBD2
v_gene: TRBV7-3
CDR3nt: TGTGCCAGCAGCTTAATGGGGGGGAAGGTGGATGGGGCCAACGTCCTGACTTTC
CDR3aa: CASSLMGGKVDGANVLTF

abundance: few
j_gene: TRBJ1-2
d_gene: TRBD1
v_gene: TRBV20-1
CDR3nt: TGCAGTGCTAGAGGGACAGGGGCCGGGTACTATGGCTACACCTTC
CDR3aa: CSARGTGAGYYGYTF

abundance: .
j_gene: TRBJ2-7
d_gene: .
v_gene: TRBV7-2
CDR3nt: TGTGCCAGCAGCTTAGTGGAGGACGCCTCCTACGAGCAGTACTTC
CDR3aa: CASSLVEDASYEQYF

abundance: .
j_gene: TRBJ1-5
d_gene: .
v_gene: TRBV10-2
CDR3nt: TGCGCCAGCAGTGAACGGGCACAGCCCCAGCATTTT
CDR3aa: CASSERAQPQHF

abundance: once
j_gene: TRBJ2-2
d_gene: .
v_gene: TRBV20-1
CDR3nt: TGCAGTGCTAGATCCCGGGACTCCGGCGCGAACACCGGGGAGCTGTTTTTT
CDR3aa: CSARSRDSGANTGELFF

abundance: .
j_gene: TRBJ2-1
d_gene: TRBD2
v_gene: TRBV20-1
CDR3nt: TGCAGTGCACCGCGGACTAGCGGGGGGGGGAATGAGCAGTTCTTC
CDR3aa: CSAPRTSGGGNEQFF

abundance: .
j_gene: TRBJ2-3
d_gene: .
v_gene: TRBV6-5
CDR3nt: TGTGCCAGCAGGCAACCGAGAACTGGCGATACGCAGTATTTT
CDR3aa: CASRQPRTGDTQYF

abundance: many
j_gene: TRBJ2-2
d_gene: .
v_gene: TRBV18
CDR3nt: TGTGCCAGCTCATCGGGACTGACCCTGAACACCGGGGAGCTGTTTTTT
CDR3aa: CASSSGLTLNTGELFF

abundance: .
j_gene: TRBJ2-1
d_gene: .
v_gene: TRBV6-2/TRBV6-3
CDR3nt: TGTGCCAGCAGTTACCAGGGAAGGTACAATGAGCAGTTCTTC
CDR3aa: CASSYQGRYNEQFF

abundance: few
j_gene: TRBJ2-7
d_gene: .
v_gene: TRBV20-1
CDR3nt: TGCAGTGCTAGAGATTGGGGGCTAAAAACAATCTACGAGCAGTACTTC
CDR3aa: CSARDWGLKTIYEQYF

abundance: .
j_gene: TRBJ1-1
d_gene: .
v_gene: TRBV9
CDR3nt: TGTGCCAGCAGCGCCGAGCAACAGGCCTCGAACACTGAAGCTTTCTTT
CDR3aa: CASSAEQQASNTEAFF

abundance: few
j_gene: TRBJ2-7
d_gene: .
v_gene: TRBV29-1
CDR3nt: TGCAGCGTTGTTCCCAGTTATTCCTACGAGCAGTACTTC
CDR3aa: CSVVPSYSYEQYF

abundance: .
j_gene: TRBJ2-7
d_gene: TRBD2
v_gene: TRBV7-2
CDR3nt: TGTGCCAGCAGCCCCCGACTAGCGGGAGGGAAGGACGAGCAGTACTTC
CDR3aa: CASSPRLAGGKDEQYF

abundance: few
j_gene: TRBJ2-1
d_gene: .
v_gene: TRBV5-1
CDR3nt: TGCGCCAGCAGCTTGGCCGTGGGGGTCAATGAGCAGTTCTTC
CDR3aa: CASSLAVGVNEQFF

abundance: .
j_gene: TRBJ1-6
d_gene: TRBD1
v_gene: TRBV7-3
CDR3nt: TGTGCCAGCAGCCAGACAGGGGATAATTCACCCCTCCACTTT
CDR3aa: CASSQTGDNSPLHF

abundance: .
j_gene: TRBJ1-6
d_gene: .
v_gene: TRBV27
CDR3nt: TGTGCCAGCAGCTCAACAGTTTTGGGTAATTCACCCCTCCACTTT
CDR3aa: CASSSTVLGNSPLHF

abundance: few
j_gene: TRBJ2-5
d_gene: .
v_gene: TRBV20-1
CDR3nt: TGCAGTGCTAGATCTGACGAAAAGACCCAGTACTTC
CDR3aa: CSARSDEKTQYF

abundance: .
j_gene: TRBJ1-5
d_gene: .
v_gene: TRBV30
CDR3nt: TGTGCCTGGAGTGTGGCAGGAAACAATCAGCCCCAGCATTTT
CDR3aa: CAWSVAGNNQPQHF

abundance: .
j_gene: TRBJ1-3
d_gene: .
v_gene: TRBV29-1
CDR3nt: TGCAGCGTTGTGGTGGACAGCTCTGGAAACACCATATATTTT
CDR3aa: CSVVVDSSGNTIYF

abundance: few
j_gene: TRBJ2-5
d_gene: TRBD2
v_gene: TRBV6-6
CDR3nt: TGTGCCAGCAGTTGGGGGGTCCTAGCGGGGGATCAAGAGACCCAGTACTTC
CDR3aa: CASSWGVLAGDQETQYF

abundance: many
j_gene: TRBJ2-7
d_gene: .
v_gene: TRBV4-3
CDR3nt: TGCGCCAGCAGCCTTCGGAGGGGCCCCTACGAGCAGTACTTC
CDR3aa: CASSLRRGPYEQYF

abundance: few
j_gene: TRBJ2-3
d_gene: .
v_gene: TRBV4-3
CDR3nt: TGCGCCAGCAGCCAAGAGAGGGACCGAGGGGCGTTTACAGATACGCAGTATTTT
CDR3aa: CASSQERDRGAFTDTQYF

abundance: few
j_gene: TRBJ2-7
d_gene: .
v_gene: TRBV29-1
CDR3nt: TGCAGCGTTCGGGGTCTTAGAACGAGTCCCACCTACGAGCAGTACTTC
CDR3aa: CSVRGLRTSPTYEQYF

abundance: few
j_gene: TRBJ1-5
d_gene: .
v_gene: TRBV10-3
CDR3nt: TGTGCCATCAGTGAGAACAGGGAGGCTAATCAGCCCCAGCATTTT
CDR3aa: CAISENREANQPQHF

abundance: few
j_gene: TRBJ2-7
d_gene: TRBD1
v_gene: TRBV10-3
CDR3nt: TGTGCCATCAGTGAGTCTAAGGGACAGGGGGCCTACGAGCAGTACTTC
CDR3aa: CAISESKGQGAYEQYF

abundance: few
j_gene: TRBJ2-1
d_gene: .
v_gene: TRBV6-2/TRBV6-3
CDR3nt: TGTGCCAGCAGTTACTCGGGGTGGGGTAGCGAAAGTGAGCAGTTCTTC
CDR3aa: CASSYSGWGSESEQFF